The 8 T cell receptor beta chains given below trace back to one sample, sequenced in a study of T-cell reconstitution after alpha-beta-depleted transplantation in children. Unique molecular identifiers were used in preparing the TCRbeta library. MiXCR, run by TCRdb on the PCR reads, gives a single entry per CDR3 protein. The sample holds fewer than 750,000 distinct CDR3 sequences, 20% to 25% seen once. The sample was PBMCs, mostly from graft donor cells, taken 360 days after TCRalphabeta/CD19-depleted stem cell transplant. These receptors all come from a boy in the first two years of life who had a stem cell transplant for acute myeloid leukemia, so the T cells may come from the graft donor.

This rearrangement joins TRBV28 to TRBJ1-1; the D gene is possibly TRBD1 (6 bases). Germline V CDR1 and CDR2: MDHEN, SYDVKM. The CDR3 is 17 residues long. V was trimmed by 6 bases and J by 6 bases, leaving 26 bases between them. CDR3 loop: CASRTRGPYRGNSEAFF. For the CDR3, the DNA is TGTGCCAGCAGGACCCGGGGGCCTTACCGGGGAAACTCTGAAGCTTTCTTT.

The genes are TRBV4-2 and TRBJ2-7; 15 bases agree with TRBD2. CDR1 is LGHNA, CDR2 YNFKEQ, per germline. J gave up 3 bases and V 4 bases, and 7 bases lay outside the gene matches. The CDR3 totals 17 residues. The CDR3 sequence is CASSPIGLAGGDYEQYF. In DNA form, the CDR3 reads TGTGCCAGCAGCCCCATCGGACTAGCGGGGGGGGACTACGAGCAGTACTTC.

This clonotype has at least ten counts. The chain combines TRBV20-1 with TRBJ2-3; 9 bases line up with TRBD1. Germline V gives CDR1 DFQATT, CDR2 SNEGSKA (reference sequence). The CDR3 runs to 16 residues. Trimming at V came to 6 bases and at J to 4 bases, leaving 14 bases not matched to a gene. CDR3 residues: CSARDRDDLRPDTQYF. In nucleotides, the CDR3 is TGCAGTGCAAGGGACAGGGACGACCTCAGGCCAGATACGCAGTATTTT.

This clonotype has more than one count but fewer than ten. The chain uses TRBV6-5 and TRBJ2-2, with TRBD1 as a possible D gene (6 bases). Between the trimmed V and J ends, which lost 3 bases and 0 bases, there was a span of 14 bases. The V gene's germline CDR1 is MNHEY and CDR2 SVGAGI. The CDR3 has 17 residues. In DNA, the CDR3 is TGTGCCAGCAGTTATATCCGGACAGTTGCGAACACCGGGGAGCTGTTTTTT. Protein sequence: CASSYIRTVANTGELFF.

The table lists this clonotype with many counts. The junction differs from germline at one of its ends, possibly a read error. The chain recombines TRBV7-9 with TRBJ2-7, with D uncertain. From germline, CDR1 is SEHNR and CDR2 FQNEAQ (reference sequence). The CDR3 has 11 amino acids. Here the CDR3 DNA reads TGTGCCAGCAGCTTAAGCGACCTCCCCCACTTC. Its translation: CASSLSDLPHF.

This clonotype was seen repeatedly, ten times or more. The V call is TRBV7-9, the J call TRBJ2-6; unclear D gene. CDR1 and CDR2 (germline): SEHNR, FQNEAQ (reference sequence). The V end was cut by 5 bases, the J end by 2 bases, with 7 bases between. The CDR3 has 14 residues. The CDR3 region is CASSAPAGANVLTF. The DNA of the CDR3 is TGTGCCAGCAGCGCCCCGGCTGGGGCCAACGTCCTGACTTTC.

This clonotype has a count of ten or more. This chain uses TRBV12-5 with TRBJ2-3; tentative D call: TRBD2 (5 bases). Between the trimmed V and J ends, which lost 3 bases and 0 bases, there was a span of 16 bases. This CDR3 comprises 17 residues. Per the germline V gene, CDR1 is LGHNT and CDR2 is FRNRAP. As DNA, the CDR3 is TGTGCTAGTGGTTTCCACCCCCCCGGGAATAGCACAGATACGCAGTATTTT. It encodes CASGFHPPGNSTDTQYF.

This clonotype was seen only a few times. V gene TRBV20-1 combines with J gene TRBJ2-1; 7 positions match TRBD1. Germline trimming cut 3 bases from V and 4 bases from J; bases unmatched to any gene: 12. Germline values: CDR1 DFQATT, CDR2 SNEGSKA (reference sequence). The CDR3 has 16 amino acids. CDR3 in amino acids: CSARSQRGHPYNEQFF. The CDR3, as DNA: TGCAGTGCTAGGAGTCAAAGGGGGCACCCTTACAATGAGCAGTTCTTC.